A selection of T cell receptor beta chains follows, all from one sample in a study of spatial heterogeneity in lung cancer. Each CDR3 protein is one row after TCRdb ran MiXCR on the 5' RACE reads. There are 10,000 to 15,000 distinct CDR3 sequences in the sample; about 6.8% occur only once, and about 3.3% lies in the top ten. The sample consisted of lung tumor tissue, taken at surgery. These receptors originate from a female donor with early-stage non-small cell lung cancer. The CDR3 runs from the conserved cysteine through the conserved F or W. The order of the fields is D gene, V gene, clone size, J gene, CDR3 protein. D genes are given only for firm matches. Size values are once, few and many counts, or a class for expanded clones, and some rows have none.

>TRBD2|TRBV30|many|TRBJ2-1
CAWSTIAGASEQFF
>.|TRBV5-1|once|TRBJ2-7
CASSLAKLPVCEQYF
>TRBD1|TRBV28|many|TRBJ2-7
CASTETGGPYEQYF
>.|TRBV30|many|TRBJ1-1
CAWSVRTEEAFF
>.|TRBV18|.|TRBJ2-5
CASSPPSGYQETQYF
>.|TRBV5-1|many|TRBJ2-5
CASRKGGQETQYF
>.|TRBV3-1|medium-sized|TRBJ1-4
CASSQEGGNEKLFF
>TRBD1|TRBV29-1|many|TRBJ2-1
CSVEGDRFDEQFF
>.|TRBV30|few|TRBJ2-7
CAWSAAKVMGPGNYEQYF
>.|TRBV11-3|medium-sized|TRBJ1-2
CASSLQGEANYGYTF
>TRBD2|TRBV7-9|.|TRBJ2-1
CASSWRLAGGNEQFF
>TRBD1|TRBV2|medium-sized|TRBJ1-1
CASEKQGGNTEAFF
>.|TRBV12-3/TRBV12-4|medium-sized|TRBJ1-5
CASSSRDQPQHF
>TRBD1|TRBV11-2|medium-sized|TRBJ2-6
CASSVGQGLSGANVLTF
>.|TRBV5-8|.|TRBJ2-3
CASSLGPPDTQYF
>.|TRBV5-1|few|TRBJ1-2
CASSLEDYGYTF
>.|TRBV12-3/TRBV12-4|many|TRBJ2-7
CASSLAGPYEQYF
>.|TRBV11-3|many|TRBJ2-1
CASSSAPAGEQFF
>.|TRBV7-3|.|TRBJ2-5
CASSRVGGRATQYF
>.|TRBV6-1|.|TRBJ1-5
CASSVSFGNQPQHF
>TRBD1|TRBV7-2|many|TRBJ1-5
CVSSKDRGGNQPQHF
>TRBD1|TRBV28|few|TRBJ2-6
CASTGQATSGANVLTF
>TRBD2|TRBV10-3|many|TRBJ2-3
CAISETSGRAGADTQYF
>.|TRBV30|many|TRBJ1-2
CAWSSHIYGYTF
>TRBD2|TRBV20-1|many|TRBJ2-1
CSAISGSSPYNEQFF
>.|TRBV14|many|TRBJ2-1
CASSLFFGRDNEQFF
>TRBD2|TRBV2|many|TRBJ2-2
CASKEKGLAGAPGGELFF
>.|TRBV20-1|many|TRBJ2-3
CSAGGAGLGTDTQYF
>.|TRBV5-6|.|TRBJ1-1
CASSLEDTEAFF
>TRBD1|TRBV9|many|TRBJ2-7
CASSSRTGYAYEQYF
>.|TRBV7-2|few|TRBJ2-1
CASSQQEGIVNEQFF
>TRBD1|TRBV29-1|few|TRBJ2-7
CSVGDSESSSYEQYF
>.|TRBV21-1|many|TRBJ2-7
CASSKGTGGSEEQYF
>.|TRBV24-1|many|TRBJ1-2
CATSDGSKGRNYGYTF
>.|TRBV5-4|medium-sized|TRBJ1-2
CASSLGLGYTF
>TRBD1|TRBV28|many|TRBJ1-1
CASSSSDRGAFF
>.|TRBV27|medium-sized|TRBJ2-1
CATGRGVYNEQFF
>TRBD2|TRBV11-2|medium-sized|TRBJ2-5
CASSARTSGGETQYF
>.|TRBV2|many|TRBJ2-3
CASSPLIRGGKDTQYF
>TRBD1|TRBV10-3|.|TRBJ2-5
CAIRGDSQETQYF
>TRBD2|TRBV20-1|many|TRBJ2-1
CSGSGGHNEQFF
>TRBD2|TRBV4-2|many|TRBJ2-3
CASSQAPTSGRDTQYF
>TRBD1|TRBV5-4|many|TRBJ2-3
CASSLDLSGTGSDTQYF